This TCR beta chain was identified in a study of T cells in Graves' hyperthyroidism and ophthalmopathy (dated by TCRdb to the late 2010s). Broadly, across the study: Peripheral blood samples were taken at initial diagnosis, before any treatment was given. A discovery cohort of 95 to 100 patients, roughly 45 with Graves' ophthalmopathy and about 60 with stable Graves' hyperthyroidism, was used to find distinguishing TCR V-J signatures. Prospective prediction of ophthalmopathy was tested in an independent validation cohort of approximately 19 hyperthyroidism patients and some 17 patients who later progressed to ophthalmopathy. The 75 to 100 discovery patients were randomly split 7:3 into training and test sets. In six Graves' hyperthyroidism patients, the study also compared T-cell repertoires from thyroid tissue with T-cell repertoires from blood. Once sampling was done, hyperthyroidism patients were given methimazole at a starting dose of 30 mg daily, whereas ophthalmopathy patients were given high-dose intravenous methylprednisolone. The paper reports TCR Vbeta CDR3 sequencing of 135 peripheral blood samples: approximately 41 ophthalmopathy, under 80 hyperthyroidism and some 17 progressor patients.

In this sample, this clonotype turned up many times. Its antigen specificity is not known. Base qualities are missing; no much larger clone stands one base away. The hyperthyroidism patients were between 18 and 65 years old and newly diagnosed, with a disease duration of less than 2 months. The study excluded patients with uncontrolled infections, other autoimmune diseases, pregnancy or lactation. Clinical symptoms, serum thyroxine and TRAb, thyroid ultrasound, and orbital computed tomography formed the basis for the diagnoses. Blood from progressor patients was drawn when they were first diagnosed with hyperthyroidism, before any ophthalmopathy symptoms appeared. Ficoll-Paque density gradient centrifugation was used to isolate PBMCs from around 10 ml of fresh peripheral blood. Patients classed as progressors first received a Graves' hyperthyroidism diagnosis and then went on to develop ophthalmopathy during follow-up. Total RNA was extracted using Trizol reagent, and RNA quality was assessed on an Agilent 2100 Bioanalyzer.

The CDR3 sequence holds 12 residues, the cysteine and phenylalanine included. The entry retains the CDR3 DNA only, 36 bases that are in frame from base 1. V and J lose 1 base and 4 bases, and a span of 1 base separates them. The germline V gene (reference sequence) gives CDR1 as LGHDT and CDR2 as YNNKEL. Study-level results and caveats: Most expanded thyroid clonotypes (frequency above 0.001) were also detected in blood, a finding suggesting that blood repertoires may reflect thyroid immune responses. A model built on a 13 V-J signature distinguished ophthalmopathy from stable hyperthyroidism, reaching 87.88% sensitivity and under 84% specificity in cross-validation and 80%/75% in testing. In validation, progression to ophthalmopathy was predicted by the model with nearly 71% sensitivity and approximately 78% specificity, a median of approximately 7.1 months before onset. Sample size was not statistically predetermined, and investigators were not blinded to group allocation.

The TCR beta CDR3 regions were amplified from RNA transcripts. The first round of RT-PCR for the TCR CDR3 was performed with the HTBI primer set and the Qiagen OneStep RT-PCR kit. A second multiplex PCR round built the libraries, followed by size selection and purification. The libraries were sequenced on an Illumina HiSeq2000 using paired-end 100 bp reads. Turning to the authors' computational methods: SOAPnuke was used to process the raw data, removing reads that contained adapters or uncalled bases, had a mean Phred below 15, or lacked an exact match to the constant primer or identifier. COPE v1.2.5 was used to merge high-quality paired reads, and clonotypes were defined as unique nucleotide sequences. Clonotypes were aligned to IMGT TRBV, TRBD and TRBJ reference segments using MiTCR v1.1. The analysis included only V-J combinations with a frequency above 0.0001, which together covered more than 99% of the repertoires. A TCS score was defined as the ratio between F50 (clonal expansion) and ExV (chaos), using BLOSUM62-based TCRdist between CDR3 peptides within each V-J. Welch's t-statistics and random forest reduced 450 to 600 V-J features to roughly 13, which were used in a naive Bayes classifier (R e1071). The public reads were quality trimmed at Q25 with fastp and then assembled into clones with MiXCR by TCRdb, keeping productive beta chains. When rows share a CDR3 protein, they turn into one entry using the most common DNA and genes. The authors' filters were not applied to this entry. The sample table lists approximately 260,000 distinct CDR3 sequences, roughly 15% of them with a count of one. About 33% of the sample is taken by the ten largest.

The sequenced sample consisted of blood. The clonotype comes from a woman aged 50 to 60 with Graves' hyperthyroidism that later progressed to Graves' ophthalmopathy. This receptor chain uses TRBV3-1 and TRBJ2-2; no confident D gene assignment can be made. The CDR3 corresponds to CASSQVTGELFF. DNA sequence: TGTGCCAGCAGCCAAGTCACCGGGGAGCTGTTTTTT.